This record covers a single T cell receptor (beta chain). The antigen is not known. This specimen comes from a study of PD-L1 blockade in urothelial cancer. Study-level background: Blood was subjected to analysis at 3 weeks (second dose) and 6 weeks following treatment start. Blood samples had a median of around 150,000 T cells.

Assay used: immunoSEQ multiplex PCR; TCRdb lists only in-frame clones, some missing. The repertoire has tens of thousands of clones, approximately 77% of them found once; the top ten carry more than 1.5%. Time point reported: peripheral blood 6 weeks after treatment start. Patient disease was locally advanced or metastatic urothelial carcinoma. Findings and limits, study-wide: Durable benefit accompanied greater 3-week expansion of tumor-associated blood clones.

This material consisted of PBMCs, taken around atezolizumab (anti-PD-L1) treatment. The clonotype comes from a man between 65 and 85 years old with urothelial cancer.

The CDR3 loop is CASSQGGSLLQYF. The DNA of the CDR3 is TGCGCCAGCAGCCAGGGAGGGTCTTTATTACAGTATTTT. The V and J genes are TRBV4-1 and TRBJ2-3; 7 nucleotides align to TRBD2. The V gene end was trimmed by 3 bases and the J gene end by 12 bases; junction bases not matched to a gene: 9. CDR1 MGHRA and CDR2 YSYEKL come from the germline V gene. This CDR3 contains 13 residues.